Described below is a single TCR beta chain sequence and its context. The data belong to a study of blood T cell repertoires in COVID-19. Trimming took 3 bases from V and 7 from J, leaving 10 bases between them. CDR1 and CDR2 (germline): MNHEY, SMNVEV (reference sequence). This CDR3 spans 13 amino acids. Produced via immunoSEQ multiplex PCR; TCRdb's table is partial and in-frame only. The sample lists about 140,000 clones, around 90% occurring once. The V and J genes are TRBV27 and TRBJ2-1; no definite D call. The sequence was collected from a man aged 70-80 years with acute or convalescent COVID-19. The specimen was peripheral blood. The CDR3 sequence: CASSLSHRNEQFF. The CDR3, as DNA: TGTGCCAGCAGTTTGAGTCATCGGAATGAGCAGTTCTTC.